This T cell receptor beta chain was captured in a study of CD8 T cells in ankylosing spondylitis. Points from the study as a whole: CD8+ disease-linked clones were present at relatively low frequencies in blood.

This clonotype was counted only a few times. The antigen remains undetermined. Per germline, CDR1 MNHEY and CDR2 SMNVEV (reference sequence). The V end lost 4 bases, the J end lost 2 bases, and 9 bases lay between the germline ends. This CDR3 spans 13 amino acids. TCRdb ran MiXCR on the 5' RACE reads and lists one entry per CDR3 protein. The sample contains roughly 230,000 distinct CDR3 sequences, approximately 20% of which appear only once. The TCR sequence derives from a male donor with ankylosing spondylitis or in good health (not recorded which). Sequencing was performed on blood, either unsorted or a sorted T cell fraction (not recorded which). The gene calls are TRBV27 and TRBJ2-7; D possibly matches TRBD1 or TRBD2 (5 bases each). Here the CDR3 reads CASSYGDAYEQYF. The CDR3, as DNA: TGTGCCAGCAGTTACGGGGACGCCTACGAGCAGTACTTC.